The T cell receptor beta chain under discussion was sequenced for a study of radiation and T cells in renal cell carcinoma. Study conclusions and caveats: Without pretreatment biopsies, baseline tumor clonotype presence was undetermined. In blood, top tumor clones expanded by 2 weeks, shrinking by 4.

The sample's time point: blood 4 weeks post-SBRT, at nephrectomy. Described treatment: 15 Gy SBRT to primary tumor, nephrectomy 4 weeks later. Nephrectomy followed 15 Gy stereotactic body radiation by 4 weeks. Blood was sampled at baseline, 2 weeks and 4 weeks after SBRT. Worth noting for this clone: Its antigen is as yet unknown.

The CDR3 spans 13 residues. The V and J ends lost 3 bases and 10 bases, in that order; junction bases with no gene match: 6. Germline V CDR1 and CDR2: MNHNS, SASEGT. The method was immunoSEQ multiplex PCR; TCRdb's version includes in-frame clones alone and lacks a portion of them. Of 50,000 to 65,000 clones listed, about 74% were seen once; the top ten hold about 6.8%. The sequences come from blood, collected from a patient whose treatment included radiotherapy and nephrectomy. The sequence derives from a man between 60 and 75 years old with renal cell carcinoma. The rearrangement uses TRBV6-1 and TRBJ1-1, with TRBD1 identical over 9 bases. For the CDR3, the DNA is TGTGCCAGCAGTGACCGGGACAGGGTAGGAGCTTTCTTT. Translated, it gives CASSDRDRVGAFF.